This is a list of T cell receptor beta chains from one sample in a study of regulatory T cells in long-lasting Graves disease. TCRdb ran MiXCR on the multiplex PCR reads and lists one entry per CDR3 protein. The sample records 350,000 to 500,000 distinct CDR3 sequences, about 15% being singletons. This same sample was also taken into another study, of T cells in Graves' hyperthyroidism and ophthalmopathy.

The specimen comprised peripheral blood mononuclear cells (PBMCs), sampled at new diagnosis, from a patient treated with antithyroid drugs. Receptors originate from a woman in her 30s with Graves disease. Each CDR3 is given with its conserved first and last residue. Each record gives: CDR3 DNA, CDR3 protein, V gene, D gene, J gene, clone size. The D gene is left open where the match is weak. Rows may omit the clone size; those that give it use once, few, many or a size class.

TGTGCCAGCAGCTTAGTACTAGCGGGCAATGAGCAGTTCTTC,CASSLVLAGNEQFF,TRBV7-2,TRBD2,TRBJ2-1,many
TGTGCCAGCAGCGTAGCCAGCGGGAGGACCTACGAGCAGTACTTC,CASSVASGRTYEQYF,TRBV9,TRBD2,TRBJ2-7,many
TGTGCCAGCAGTGAAGCTAGGGTTCGGACTGGGGCCAACGTCCTGACTTTC,CASSEARVRTGANVLTF,TRBV6-1,NA,TRBJ2-6,NA
TGTGCCAGCAAAGGGGAACAGGGAGAGACCCAGTACTTC,CASKGEQGETQYF,TRBV2,NA,TRBJ2-5,NA
TGTGCCAGCTCACCCCTAGCGGGAGGGAGTGGGCATGAGCAGTTCTTC,CASSPLAGGSGHEQFF,TRBV18,TRBD2,TRBJ2-1,many
TGTGCCAGCAGCTTAGATAGTGGCCGCCCGTTCTTTGGTGAGCAGTTCTTC,CASSLDSGRPFFGEQFF,TRBV7-2,NA,TRBJ2-1,many
TGTGCCAGCAGGGGAGGACTAGCGGGAGTCTACACCGGGGAGCTGTTTTTT,CASRGGLAGVYTGELFF,TRBV12-3/TRBV12-4,TRBD2,TRBJ2-2,NA
TGCAGTGCTAGGGGTTGTAGGGAAAACAATCAGCCCCAGCATTTT,CSARGCRENNQPQHF,TRBV20-1,NA,TRBJ1-5,NA
TGCAGTGCTAGAGATCGTCGGGATGGCTATGGCTACACCTTC,CSARDRRDGYGYTF,TRBV20-1,NA,TRBJ1-2,many
TGTGCCAGCAGCCAAAGGGGGAGGAAAGCTTTCTTT,CASSQRGRKAFF,TRBV3-1,NA,TRBJ1-1,many
TGTGCCAGCAGTTACGGCGGAGGTGAGACAGGGACCTACGAGCAGTACTTC,CASSYGGGETGTYEQYF,TRBV6-9,TRBD1,TRBJ2-7,few
TGTGCCAGCAGCGTAGCCCCGGACAGGTACTACGAGCAGTACTTC,CASSVAPDRYYEQYF,TRBV9,TRBD1,TRBJ2-7,NA
TGCAGCGTTGAAAGAGCGTGGGAGGGAAAGCAGTACTTC,CSVERAWEGKQYF,TRBV29-1,TRBD2,TRBJ2-7,NA
TGTGCCAGCACCCCGACAGGCTTCAATCAGCCCCAGCATTTT,CASTPTGFNQPQHF,TRBV12-3/TRBV12-4,NA,TRBJ1-5,many
TGTGCCAGCAGCCGCTCGACTAGCGGGTACCAAGAGACCCAGTACTTC,CASSRSTSGYQETQYF,TRBV5-5,TRBD2,TRBJ2-5,NA
TGCGCCAGCAGCCCGGGGTACTCCGGCTCCGAGCAGTACTTC,CASSPGYSGSEQYF,TRBV5-1,NA,TRBJ2-7,few
TGTGCCATACGGGACAGGTCTTACGAGCAGTACTTC,CAIRDRSYEQYF,TRBV10-3,TRBD1,TRBJ2-7,NA
TGTGCCAGCAGGCAGGGTACCCGACTAGCCGGGAGCGTCGATGAGCAGTTCTTC,CASRQGTRLAGSVDEQFF,TRBV12-3/TRBV12-4,TRBD2,TRBJ2-1,NA
TGTGCCAGCATATTGGGGAATGAGCAGTTCTTC,CASILGNEQFF,TRBV12-3/TRBV12-4,NA,TRBJ2-1,NA
TGTGCCAGCAGTTCGCCGACAGGGGCCACAGATACGCAGTATTTT,CASSSPTGATDTQYF,TRBV12-3/TRBV12-4,TRBD1,TRBJ2-3,NA
TGTGCCAGCAGCTTAGATCGGGGAGGACGGTTGAACACTGAAGCTTTCTTT,CASSLDRGGRLNTEAFF,TRBV7-8,NA,TRBJ1-1,many
TGTGCCAGCAGCACAAACAGGGTCGGGGACCAGTACTTC,CASSTNRVGDQYF,TRBV7-8,NA,TRBJ2-5,few
TGTGCCAGCAGTTACTCGAGGCGCGGCAATCAGCCCCAGCATTTT,CASSYSRRGNQPQHF,TRBV6-6,NA,TRBJ1-5,many
TGCGCCAGCAGCCAAGATTCCAGGGGAATGAACACTGAAGCTTTCTTT,CASSQDSRGMNTEAFF,TRBV4-1,NA,TRBJ1-1,few
TGTGCCAGCAGCCACACCGGGACAGGGGGTTACAATGAGCAGTTCTTC,CASSHTGTGGYNEQFF,TRBV3-1,TRBD1,TRBJ2-1,many
TGTGCCAGCAGCACGCCGAGGGCGGCCCGCGTGAACACTGAAGCTTTCTTT,CASSTPRAARVNTEAFF,TRBV11-2,NA,TRBJ1-1,many
TGTGCCAGCAGTCTGCGGGGAGGCGCGCGAGGCTATGGCTACACCTTC,CASSLRGGARGYGYTF,TRBV6-1,NA,TRBJ1-2,many
TGCAGTGCGAGACAGGATTTGTTCGGGGCCAACGTCCTGACTTTC,CSARQDLFGANVLTF,TRBV20-1,NA,TRBJ2-6,many
TGTGCCAGCAGCCCCGACCCTGGACTAGTTAGAGTGACAGATACGCAGTATTTT,CASSPDPGLVRVTDTQYF,TRBV7-9,TRBD2,TRBJ2-3,many
TGTGCCAGCAGTTACTTTATACAGGGGTTCGGTGAGCAGTTCTTC,CASSYFIQGFGEQFF,TRBV6-2/TRBV6-3,TRBD1,TRBJ2-1,NA
TGTGCCAGCTCCTGGCGGGGCTCCTACAATGAGCAGTTCTTC,CASSWRGSYNEQFF,TRBV7-8,NA,TRBJ2-1,many
TGCAGTGCTAGAGATGCAGGGGCGCAGTACTTC,CSARDAGAQYF,TRBV20-1,NA,TRBJ2-7,NA
TGCGCCAGCAGCTCTGGACAGTTGAACACTGAAGCTTTCTTT,CASSSGQLNTEAFF,TRBV5-1,NA,TRBJ1-1,many
TGTGCCAGCAGCCGCAGCACCTACGAGCAGTACTTC,CASSRSTYEQYF,TRBV7-9,NA,TRBJ2-7,few
TGTGCCAGCAGTTCCAACCGGGACAGCTACGAGCAGTACTTC,CASSSNRDSYEQYF,TRBV27,TRBD1,TRBJ2-7,many
TGTGCCAGCTCACCTCTAGCGGGAGGAGACTACAATGAGCAGTTCTTC,CASSPLAGGDYNEQFF,TRBV18,TRBD2,TRBJ2-1,many
TGTGCCAGCAGTTACTCGACAGAACTTAGCACTGAAGCTTTCTTT,CASSYSTELSTEAFF,TRBV27,NA,TRBJ1-1,many
TGTGCCAGCAAAAAAAGACAGGGGGGCACAGATACGCAGTATTTT,CASKKRQGGTDTQYF,TRBV2,TRBD1,TRBJ2-3,NA
TGTGCCAGCAGTGGTGGACAGTCGACTGAAAAACTGTTTTTT,CASSGGQSTEKLFF,TRBV6-2/TRBV6-3,NA,TRBJ1-4,many
TGCAGCGTTACGGACAGTTGGTACCAAGAGACCCAGTACTTC,CSVTDSWYQETQYF,TRBV29-1,NA,TRBJ2-5,few
TGTGCCATCAGTGATCTCCAGGGGAACTACTATGGCTACACCTTC,CAISDLQGNYYGYTF,TRBV10-3,NA,TRBJ1-2,many
TGTGCCAGCAGCCGCTCGGGATTCTACACCTTC,CASSRSGFYTF,TRBV11-2,NA,TRBJ1-2,NA
TGTGCCTGGAGTAGGGGGGGGCCCCGCACAGATACGCAGTATTTT,CAWSRGGPRTDTQYF,TRBV30,NA,TRBJ2-3,many
TGTGCCAGCAGTTGGGGAGCGGACCTCAGGGACAATGAGCAGTTCTTC,CASSWGADLRDNEQFF,TRBV6-5,NA,TRBJ2-1,few
TGTGCCAGTAGTGGATCCTGGAACGAGCAGTACTTC,CASSGSWNEQYF,TRBV19,NA,TRBJ2-7,many
TGTGCCAGCAGTTTAGGGGGAGACACTATCAATGAGCAGTTCTTC,CASSLGGDTINEQFF,TRBV28,NA,TRBJ2-1,many
TGCAGTCCGTTGGCGAATGAGCAGTTCTTC,CSPLANEQFF,TRBV20-1,NA,TRBJ2-1,few
TGCAGTGCTGGTAGCGGGAGCCACACAGATACGCAGTATTTT,CSAGSGSHTDTQYF,TRBV20-1,TRBD2,TRBJ2-3,many